These 32 T cell receptor beta chains share one sample of origin, sequenced in a study of T-cell reconstitution after alpha-beta-depleted transplantation in children. The TCRbeta library incorporated unique molecular identifiers. TCRdb ran MiXCR on the PCR reads and lists one entry per CDR3 protein. The table includes under 250,000 distinct CDR3 sequences, approximately 7% detected once. The material was PBMCs, obtained before TCRalphabeta/CD19-depleted stem cell transplant. The receptors were gathered from a boy aged 2 to 10 with acute lymphoblastic leukemia, due to receive a stem cell transplant.

This clonotype was counted many times. This chain's CDR3 is CASSLEGEEQFF. The CDR3, as DNA: TGCGCCAGCAGCTTGGAAGGAGAGGAGCAGTTCTTC. The rearrangement joins TRBV5-1 to TRBJ2-1; D not resolved. This CDR3 contains 12 residues. The V gene lost 0 bases and the J gene lost 10 bases, with 8 bases spanning the gap. Germline V gene data show CDR1 as SGHRS and CDR2 as YFSETQ.

In this sample, this clonotype turned up many times. The CDR3 is CASSPTQGNEQFF. For the CDR3, the DNA is TGTGCCAGCAGCCCTACACAGGGGAATGAGCAGTTCTTC. This rearrangement joins TRBV5-5 to TRBJ2-1, with 7 bases that match TRBD1. This CDR3 comprises 13 residues. Unmatched junction bases numbered 5, after V lost 4 bases and J lost 7 bases. CDR1 and CDR2 (germline): SGHKS, YYEKEE (reference sequence).

V gene TRBV28 combines with J gene TRBJ2-5, with a possible D match to TRBD1 (6 bases). Germline CDR1 MDHEN, CDR2 SYDVKM. V gave up 7 bases and J gave up 2 bases, with 14 bases separating them. This CDR3 is 14 amino acids long. CDR3 residues: CASNNPGTQETQYF. CDR3 sequence (DNA): TGTGCCAGCAACAATCCTGGGACACAAGAGACCCAGTACTTC.

This clonotype was detected only once. The rearrangement uses TRBV13 and TRBJ2-1; 12 positions match TRBD2. CDR1 is PRHDT, CDR2 FYEKMQ, per germline (reference sequence). Trimming took 9 bases from V and 7 from J; bases not matched to a gene: 13. The CDR3 contains 16 residues. The CDR3 region has the DNA TGTGCCAGAAGCCCCCTAGCGGGGGGGCCCGTTAATGAGCAGTTCTTC. Translation gives CARSPLAGGPVNEQFF.

This clonotype was picked up many times. The chain employs TRBV29-1 and TRBJ1-1; D is uncertain. V was cut by 3 bases and J by 0 bases, with 5 bases left in between. Germline CDR1 and CDR2: SQVTM and ANQGSEA. The CDR3 runs 12 residues. CDR3 amino acids: CSVEAVNTEAFF. CDR3 DNA: TGCAGCGTTGAGGCCGTGAACACTGAAGCTTTCTTT. Looking up the rest from reference TRBV29-1 and TRBJ1-1 gives the full variable domain: SAVISQKPSRDICQRGTSLTIQCQVDSQVTMMFWYRQQPGQSLTLIATANQGSEATYESGFVIDKFPISRPNLTFSTLTVSNMSPEDSSIYLCSVEAVNTEAFFGQGTRLTVV.

In its sample, this clonotype was seen many times. The gene calls are TRBV12-3 or TRBV12-4 and TRBJ2-1; D is ambiguous. The CDR3 is 13 amino acids. Between the trimmed V and J ends, which lost 3 bases and 3 bases, there was a span of 6 bases. The CDR3 DNA reads as TGTGCCAGCAGTTTGGCCCTCTACAATGAGCAGTTCTTC. Translation: CASSLALYNEQFF.

This clonotype was seen a few times. This chain uses TRBV5-1 with TRBJ2-4; perhaps D is TRBD1 or TRBD2 (5 bases each). Germline lookup yields CDR1 SGHRS and CDR2 YFSETQ. V gave up 4 bases and J gave up 8 bases, with 10 bases separating them. The CDR3 has 12 amino acids. The CDR3 loop reads CASSPGTDIQYF. The DNA of the CDR3 is TGCGCCAGCAGCCCGGGGACCGACATTCAGTACTTC.

This clonotype was seen repeatedly, ten times or more. This sequence joins TRBV5-1 and TRBJ1-2; 7 bases match TRBD1. Germline loops: CDR1 SGHRS, CDR2 YFSETQ. CDR3 length: 16 amino acids. V dropped 4 bases and J dropped 3; count of bases not matched to a gene: 12. The CDR3 reads CASSVDRAPNYYGYTF. DNA for the CDR3: TGCGCCAGCAGCGTCGACAGGGCCCCAAACTACTATGGCTACACCTTC.

This clonotype was recorded many times. This chain joins TRBV7-9 and TRBJ2-5, with 12 bases aligning to TRBD2. Germline lookup yields CDR1 SEHNR and CDR2 FQNEAQ (reference sequence). V shed 5 bases, J shed 0 bases, and the junction held 4 bases outside the gene matches. This CDR3 comprises 16 residues. For the CDR3, the DNA is TGTGCCAGCAGCCCCCGGACTAGCGGGAACCAAGAGACCCAGTACTTC. Translating gives CASSPRTSGNQETQYF.

At least ten counts were recorded for this clonotype. The gene calls are TRBV5-1 and TRBJ1-1, with TRBD1 matching 7 bases. Looked up from germline, CDR1 is SGHRS and CDR2 is YFSETQ. Germline trimming cut 0 bases from V and 3 bases from J; bases unmatched to any gene: 8. The CDR3 runs 16 residues. The CDR3 DNA is TGCGCCAGCAGCTTGGGACAGGGCAGTTGGGACACTGAAGCTTTCTTT. It codes for CASSLGQGSWDTEAFF.

The J gene is TRBJ2-1, the V gene TRBV7-3, with a possible D match to TRBD2 (6 bases). The CDR3 runs 16 residues. V was shortened by 0 bases and J by 4 bases, with 13 bases between the two germline ends. Germline V lookup: CDR1 SGHTA, CDR2 FQGTGA. The CDR3: CASSLTEAGKYNEQFF. For the CDR3, the DNA is TGTGCCAGCAGCTTAACGGAGGCGGGGAAATACAATGAGCAGTTCTTC.

This clonotype was counted at least ten times. The chain is built from TRBV29-1 and TRBJ2-3; D remains unclear. The CDR3 loop spans 12 amino acids. The germline gives CDR1 SQVTM, CDR2 ANQGSEA. V was shortened by 2 bases and J by 2 bases, with 5 bases between the two germline ends. The CDR3 bases are TGCAGCGTTGAACCGGACACAGATACGCAGTATTTT. This translates into CSVEPDTDTQYF.

This clonotype was seen more than once but under ten times. The DNA of the CDR3 is TGCAGTGCTAGCCCCGGGGTGGGTGACGAGCAGTACTTC. This gives the protein CSASPGVGDEQYF. The chain employs TRBV20-1 and TRBJ2-7, with D possibly being TRBD2 (5 bases). V dropped 3 bases and J dropped 5 bases, with 14 bases sitting between them. Germline V gene sequence: CDR1 DFQATT, CDR2 SNEGSKA (reference sequence). The CDR3 extends over 13 amino acids.

This clonotype was recorded at least ten times. The V gene is TRBV10-3, the J gene TRBJ2-7, with a possible D match to TRBD1 (6 bases). The CDR3 has 12 amino acids. Germline assignment: CDR1 ENHRY and CDR2 SYGVKD. V lost 7 bases and J 5 bases, leaving 12 bases between the germline ends. The CDR3 protein is CAITASGDEQYF. CDR3 nucleotides: TGTGCCATCACGGCCTCAGGGGACGAGCAGTACTTC.

This clonotype was seen repeatedly, ten times or more. The V and J genes are TRBV28 and TRBJ2-7, with TRBD1 identical over 8 bases. The trim removed 1 base at V and 4 bases at J, leaving 3 bases unmatched. The CDR3 is made up of 14 amino acids. Germline loops: CDR1 MDHEN, CDR2 SYDVKM. The CDR3 is CASSLFTGGYEQYF. The DNA for the CDR3 is TGTGCCAGCAGTTTATTTACAGGGGGTTACGAGCAGTACTTC.

This clonotype was seen at least ten times. This chain joins TRBV6-5 and TRBJ1-3, with D unclear. This CDR3 comprises 15 residues. Deletions cut 8 bases from V and 0 bases from J, with 14 bases between. Germline CDR1 reads MNHEY; CDR2 reads SVGAGI. This CDR3 reads CASAKGKDSGNTIYF. The DNA of the CDR3 is TGTGCCAGCGCGAAAGGCAAAGACTCTGGAAACACCATATATTTT.

This clonotype occurred many times. The rearrangement joins TRBV12-3 or TRBV12-4 to TRBJ2-7; weak D call: TRBD1 (6 bases). With 7 bases removed from V and 2 bases from J, the gap between germline ends came to 9 bases. There are 12 residues in the CDR3. This chain's CDR3 is CASKGVTYEQYF. CDR3 nucleotides: TGTGCCAGCAAGGGGGTCACCTACGAGCAGTACTTC.

This clonotype occurred many times. In nucleotides, the CDR3 is TGCGCCAGCAGCTTGACCTCAAGGACTGGCAACGCAGATACGCAGTATTTT. Residues: CASSLTSRTGNADTQYF. The chain couples TRBV5-1 to TRBJ2-3; tentative D call: TRBD2 (5 bases). This CDR3 comprises 17 residues. V lost 1 base and J 4 bases, leaving 19 bases between the germline ends. Germline values: CDR1 SGHRS, CDR2 YFSETQ.

This clonotype was seen more than once but under ten times. This chain uses TRBV7-6 with TRBJ2-5, with D tentatively TRBD2 (6 bases). V was cut by 5 bases and J by 6 bases, with 25 bases left in between. The CDR3 totals 17 residues. Germline V lookup: CDR1 SGHVS, CDR2 FNYEAQ. Here the CDR3 reads CASSPPFLVGSGQTQYF. CDR3 sequence (DNA): TGTGCCAGCAGCCCACCTTTTCTGGTCGGGAGCGGACAGACCCAGTACTTC.

There are many counts of this clonotype. The rearrangement joins TRBV7-2 to TRBJ1-1; D not resolved. CDR3 length equals 12 residues. Germline V lookup: CDR1 SGHTA, CDR2 FQGNSA. Trimming left V 0 bases short and J 12 bases short, with 11 bases between. The CDR3 region has the DNA TGTGCCAGCAGCTTAGCTGGTAGGACGCCTTTCTTT. Protein: CASSLAGRTPFF.

This clonotype was seen at least ten times. The gene calls are TRBV5-6 and TRBJ2-1; 15 positions match TRBD2. This CDR3 has 17 amino acids. The V gene end was trimmed by 3 bases and the J gene end by 7 bases; junction bases not matched to a gene: 8. The V gene's germline CDR1 is SGHDT and CDR2 YYEEEE. The chain's CDR3 is CASSWWTSGRVGNEQFF. The CDR3 DNA follows: TGTGCCAGCAGCTGGTGGACTAGCGGGAGGGTTGGTAATGAGCAGTTCTTC.

The chain uses TRBV30 and TRBJ1-2; no firm D call. Deletions cut 8 bases from V and 5 bases from J, with 12 bases between. The CDR3 consists of 11 residues. CDR1 is GTSNPN and CDR2 is SVGIG in the germline V gene (reference sequence). The CDR3 region has the DNA TGTGCCGGAGGGCGGGATTATGGCTACACCTTC. It is translated as CAGGRDYGYTF.

This clonotype was counted many times. This chain connects TRBV5-5 to TRBJ2-1; unclear D gene. The V gene lost 3 bases and the J gene lost 7 bases, with 17 bases spanning the gap. CDR3 size: 15 residues. CDR1 is SGHKS and CDR2 is YYEKEE in the germline V gene (reference sequence). CDR3 region: CASSYGGGVRNEQFF. CDR3 sequence (DNA): TGTGCCAGCAGCTACGGCGGTGGAGTCAGGAATGAGCAGTTCTTC.

This clonotype has at least ten counts. The chain combines TRBV12-3 or TRBV12-4 with TRBJ2-1, with D possibly TRBD2 on 6 matching bases. This CDR3 region has 14 residues. V gave up 8 bases and J gave up 0 bases, with 11 bases separating them. CDR3 DNA: TGTGCCAGCGGAGGGGCAAGCTCCTACAATGAGCAGTTCTTC. The encoded protein is CASGGASSYNEQFF.

For this clonotype: This could be a read error, since a much larger clone is one nucleotide away. The J gene is TRBJ2-7, the V gene TRBV7-6, with 10 nucleotides matching TRBD1. There are 14 residues in the CDR3. Germline V lookup: CDR1 SGHVS, CDR2 FNYEAQ. CDR3 DNA: TGTGCCAGCATTCTTGGGACAGGGGAAGGCGAGCAGTGCTTC. This gives the protein CASILGTGEGEQCF.

This clonotype was recorded at least ten times. The V call is TRBV14, the J call TRBJ2-7; possible D gene TRBD2, 6 bases. The CDR3 extends over 17 amino acids. Germline V gene lookup returns CDR1 SGHDN and CDR2 FVKESK. V was cut by 1 base and J by 3 bases, with 19 bases left in between. CDR3 in amino acids: CASSQVLRGTGSYEQYF. CDR3 DNA sequence: TGTGCCAGCAGCCAAGTATTACGGGGGACCGGGAGCTACGAGCAGTACTTC.

The sample holds many counts of this clonotype. The V gene is TRBV3-1, the J gene TRBJ2-7; D is unresolved. Germline V gene data show CDR1 as LGHDT and CDR2 as YNNKEL (reference sequence). This CDR3 region has 14 residues. Trimming removed 4 bases at V and 6 bases at J, with 16 bases between. CDR3 residues: CASSPRTGVGEQYF. The DNA of the CDR3 is TGTGCCAGCAGCCCAAGGACGGGTGTTGGCGAGCAGTACTTC.

This chain links TRBV12-3 or TRBV12-4 with TRBJ2-7; 12 nucleotides match TRBD1. The CDR3 is made up of 16 amino acids. The trim removed 4 bases at V and 7 bases at J, leaving 11 bases unmatched. In DNA, the CDR3 is TGTGCCAGCAGTTCGACTCCGGGACAGGGGGCGGTGGAGCAGTACTTC. As protein: CASSSTPGQGAVEQYF.

The rearrangement joins TRBV28 to TRBJ1-1, with a possible D match to TRBD1 (5 bases). Trimming took 5 bases from V and 1 from J, leaving 11 bases between them. Looked up from germline, CDR1 is MDHEN and CDR2 is SYDVKM. The CDR3 has 14 residues. In DNA form, the CDR3 reads TGTGCCAGCAGTCTGCCGGGACGGAACACTGAAGCTTTCTTT. It specifies CASSLPGRNTEAFF.

This clonotype occurred many times. The chain employs TRBV3-1 and TRBJ2-3, with D possibly matching TRBD2 (6 bases). This CDR3 is built from 13 residues. Germline CDR1 LGHDT, CDR2 YNNKEL (reference sequence). Between the trimmed V and J ends, which lost 1 base and 8 bases, there was a span of 10 bases. The CDR3 DNA follows: TGTGCCAGCAGCCAAGGCCGGGGAGGTACGCAGTATTTT. This gives the protein CASSQGRGGTQYF.

The chain combines TRBV7-9 with TRBJ2-7; no firm D call. The CDR3 totals 12 residues. Germline CDR1 and CDR2: SEHNR and FQNEAQ (reference sequence). The ends were cut back, 5 bases at V and 2 bases at J, with 7 bases in the middle. CDR3 in DNA: TGTGCCAGCAGCCGCGAGACCTACGAGCAGTACTTC. Encoded protein: CASSRETYEQYF. The full variable domain, its missing parts supplied by reference TRBV7-9 and TRBJ2-7, is DTGVSQNPRHKITKRGQNVTFRCDPISEHNRLYWYRQTLGQGPEFLTYFQNEAQLEKSRLLSDRFSAERPKGSFSTLEIQRTEQGDSAMYLCASSRETYEQYFGPGTRLTVT.

This chain links TRBV10-2 with TRBJ1-6, with D maybe TRBD1 (6 bases). The CDR3 runs to 15 residues. The germline V gene has CDR1 WSHSY and CDR2 SAAADI. Trimming left V 4 bases short and J 5 bases short, with 12 bases between. The chain's CDR3 is CASSAGAPNNSPLHF. The CDR3 DNA follows: TGCGCCAGCAGTGCAGGGGCCCCTAATAATTCACCCCTCCACTTT.